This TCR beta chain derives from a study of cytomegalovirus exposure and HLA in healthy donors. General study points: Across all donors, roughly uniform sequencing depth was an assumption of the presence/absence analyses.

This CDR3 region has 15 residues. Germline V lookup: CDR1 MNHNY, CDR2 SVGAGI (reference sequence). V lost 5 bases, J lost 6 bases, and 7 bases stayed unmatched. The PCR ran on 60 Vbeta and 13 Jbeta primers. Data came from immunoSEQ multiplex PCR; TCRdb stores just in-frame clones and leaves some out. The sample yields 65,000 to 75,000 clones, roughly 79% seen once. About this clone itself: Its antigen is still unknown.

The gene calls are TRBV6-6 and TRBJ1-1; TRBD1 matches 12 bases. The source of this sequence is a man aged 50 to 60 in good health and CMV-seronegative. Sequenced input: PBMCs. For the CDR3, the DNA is TGTGCCAGCAGTAAGCCGGGACAGGGGGCTTCTGAAGCTTTCTTT. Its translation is CASSKPGQGASEAFF.